The subject of this entry is one TCR beta chain. In the original processing: Estimates of nucleated cell counts were drawn from the amplification of reference gene primers. This table comes from immunoSEQ multiplex PCR, and its TCRdb copy is limited to in-frame clones, with some not included. The V and J calls and clone size are taken from that table; D and trimming were inferred from the DNA. The table records over 50,000 clones, more than 90% of them present only once. The ends were cut back, 5 bases at V and 7 bases at J, with 11 bases in the middle. The CDR3 consists of 13 residues. The V gene's germline CDR1 is SGHTA and CDR2 FQGNSA. This sample was included in a study of blood T cell repertoires in COVID-19. Turning to the study itself: Acute and convalescent COVID-19 specimens originated in the United States, Italy and Spain. PBMCs, B-cell-depleted T cells, or T cells provided the cDNA or gDNA that made up the material.

The rearrangement uses TRBV7-2 and TRBJ2-2, with D uncertain. The specimen was peripheral blood. The receptor was isolated from a man aged 45-65 years with active COVID-19. CDR3: CASSPRLVGELFF. CDR3 nucleotide sequence: TGTGCCAGCAGCCCCCGGTTGGTCGGGGAGCTGTTTTTT.